These 6 T cell receptor beta chains came from one sample sequenced in a study of CD8+ T cells in alopecia areata. The treatment: oral pan-JAK inhibitor, 5-10 mg twice daily. Once RNA had been extracted, it was reverse transcribed into cDNA to act as the sequencing template. Clones were sequenced by immunoSEQ multiplex PCR, and TCRdb holds only the in-frame ones, with some missing. Of approximately 210,000 clones listed, roughly 64% were seen once; the top ten hold 3.5% to 5%. Source: CD4+ T cells sorted from blood, taken at week 4, from a patient treated with tofacitinib. The origin of the receptors is a human donor with alopecia areata.

The V gene is TRBV4-3, the J gene TRBJ2-5; no firm D call. The CDR3 covers 14 residues. V lost 0 bases, J lost 2 bases, and 7 bases lay in between. In germline, CDR1 is LGHNA, CDR2 YSLEER. CDR3 DNA: TGCGCCAGCAGCCAAGATCACGAACAAGAGACCCAGTACTTC. It specifies CASSQDHEQETQYF.

In its sample, this clone was seen a few times. The chain employs TRBV19 and TRBJ2-1, with a possible D match to TRBD1 (6 bases). Germline lookup yields CDR1 LNHDA and CDR2 SQIVND (reference sequence). The CDR3 loop spans 14 amino acids. V dropped 4 bases and J dropped 3 bases, with 10 bases sitting between them. The CDR3 here is CASSKWDIYNEQFF. The DNA of the CDR3 is TGTGCCAGTAGTAAGTGGGACATCTACAATGAGCAGTTCTTC.

The chain has TRBV5-6 and TRBJ2-7; tentatively, D is TRBD2 (6 bases). V was clipped by 0 bases and J by 6 bases, with 10 bases between them. The CDR3 is 13 residues long. Germline V lookup: CDR1 SGHDT, CDR2 YYEEEE. CDR3 nucleotide sequence: TGTGCCAGCAGCTTGGGTGGAGGGTCCGAGCAGTACTTC. Translating it yields CASSLGGGSEQYF.

The genes are TRBV23-1 and TRBJ2-7; either TRBD1 or TRBD2 may supply D (6 bases each). TRBV23-1 belongs to the ORF category, with a function that is uncertain. The CDR3 totals 15 residues. V lost 1 base to trimming and J lost 0 bases, with 10 bases between them. DNA for the CDR3: TGCGCCAGCAGTCAATTTAGGGGGGCCTCCTACGAGCAGTACTTC. Translating gives CASSQFRGASYEQYF.

In this sample, this clone turned up a few times. The V call is TRBV7-2, the J call TRBJ2-2, with a possible D match to TRBD2 (5 bases). The V gene lost 5 bases and the J gene lost 1 base, with 14 bases spanning the gap. The CDR3 totals 16 residues. Germline assignment: CDR1 SGHTA and CDR2 FQGNSA. CDR3 in amino acids: CASSVGFRGNTGELFF. CDR3 nucleotide sequence: TGTGCCAGCAGCGTCGGTTTCCGGGGGAACACCGGGGAGCTGTTTTTT.

The chain combines TRBV25-1 with TRBJ1-3, with no clear D. V lost 7 bases and J lost 0, with 16 bases in between. The length of the CDR3 is 16 residues. Germline V CDR1 and CDR2: MGHDK, SYGVNS. The CDR3 nucleotides read TGTGCCAGCACCACATACGAGGGCGTCTCTGGAAACACCATATATTTT. It is translated as CASTTYEGVSGNTIYF.